The clone carrying this T cell receptor (beta chain) was recorded a few times. Its cognate antigen is unknown. One entry per CDR3 protein results from TCRdb running MiXCR on the 5' RACE reads. The sample holds fewer than 650,000 distinct CDR3 sequences, 7.5% to 10% seen once. This sample is part of a study of identical twins. Whole-study results and caveats: Modeled out-of-frame TCR alpha sharing in monozygotic twins fell below observed levels. Insertions were fewer in abundant cord blood beta clonotypes, whereas memory repertoires showed none of this pattern.

No donor was unhealthy or non-Caucasian. The V and J ends lost 7 bases and 5 bases respectively, with 17 bases between them. Germline V gene sequence: CDR1 SQVTM, CDR2 ANQGSEA. CDR3 length: 13 amino acids. These same data were also listed under a study on yellow fever vaccine responses in identical twins.

The chain is built from TRBV29-1 and TRBJ2-5; D may be TRBD1 (7 bases). Input material: PBMCs. The TCR originated in a woman between 18 and 30 years old in good health. This CDR3 is CSGGDSSWETQYF. CDR3 nucleotides: TGCAGCGGGGGGGACAGTTCCTGGGAGACCCAGTACTTC.